The T cell receptor beta chain under discussion was sequenced for a study of cytomegalovirus exposure and HLA in healthy donors (dated by TCRdb to between 2016 and 2019). Background on the whole study: In an earlier analysis of under 750 of the donors, about 270 Gb of sequence data and 100 million or so unique TCR beta sequences from roughly 200 million T cells were reported. HLA typing included class I and class II loci at four-digit resolution. Among some 400 genotyped donors of the cohort, an average of around 250,000 unique TCR beta nucleotide sequences was sequenced per donor, of which approximately 19% were non-productive. Because of strong linkage in the cohort, roughly 5 DR-DQ haplotypes were treated as single units for association and clustering. To study patterns of TCR occurrence, a later analysis re-analyzed previously published TCR beta repertoires from 666 donors and added high-resolution HLA genotyping. The later analysis used no new phenotypic data to find candidate immune exposures, relying instead on TCR beta sequences and their occurrence across donors. The number of typed donors differed by locus: roughly 629-630 for A, B, C, DRB1 and DQB1; 522 for DQA1; roughly 600 for DPA1; and about 470 for DPB1. The study profiled the T cell repertoires of under 850 subjects by immunosequencing and related them to cytomegalovirus serostatus. Donor age, sex, ethnicity and CMV serostatus were collected together with the repertoire data. All discovery cohort repertoires had been generated on a single sequencing platform. Of the approximately 400 genotyped donors, roughly 76% were placed in the genetic ancestry cluster associated with self-reported Caucasian donors. Along with the approximately 650-subject first cohort, a separate validation cohort of 120 different subjects was used. A later genetic analysis took genome-wide SNP genotypes for about 65% of the 666 donors and used that subset as a discovery cohort. In an earlier analysis of 500 to 650 of the donors, high-throughput TCR beta sequencing was used to judge whether each TCR beta V gene segment behaved as functional or pseudogenic. High-throughput TCR immunosequencing, statistical association of individual TCRs with disease status, and machine learning were combined to predict cytomegalovirus infection status. An early release that covered some 630 HLA-typed donors contained about 290 gigabases of sequencing data and tens of millions of unique TCR sequences. The study aimed to test whether signatures of past pathogen exposure could be identified by cataloging public T cell receptors. The research as a whole found: A later analysis reported that several top co-occurrence clusters appeared linked to parvovirus B19, influenza, CMV and Epstein-Barr virus. In a later analysis, around 15,000 TCR beta sequences were associated with specific HLA alleles at a false discovery rate of 0.05. Only TCR beta chains were sequenced in this cohort, and the absence of alpha or paired-chain data limited detectable features. Correlated functional status among segregating V segments might reflect linkage disequilibrium, but an unknown experimental factor could not be ruled out. A further reported finding was that TCR beta sequences accurately predicted the HLA-A and HLA-B alleles for most subjects in the first cohort. When HLA alleles, especially DR and DQ, strongly co-occurred, TCR associations were difficult to assign to individual alleles. A later genetic analysis reported fewer N-insertions in productive TCRs among donors in an Asian-associated ancestry cluster than the 666-donor mean. A cluster of highly shared sequence variants was judged likely to represent a technical artifact of the sequencing pipeline. The 87-base-pair reads could not distinguish some IMGT-functional V segments, including TRBV6-2 and TRBV6-3, so those segments were excluded. V-gene and J-gene trimming of TCR beta chains was associated with a missense DCLRE1C variant in a later genetic analysis, and the association was replicated in an independent cohort. A later analysis found that TCR association rates varied across HLA loci, with DRB1 alleles showing the most associated TCRs and HLA-C alleles the fewest. A later analysis found that HLA-associated TCR beta chains were more clonally expanded and had lower generation probabilities than equally common non-associated chains. The authors suggested that the approach could potentially be extended to other disease states and immunological phenotypes. In an earlier analysis of roughly 560 of the donors, most TCR beta V segments were observed in productive rearrangements about 90% or about 30% of the time, broadly matching IMGT annotations. While some public TCRs were present in many individuals, most TCR sequences turned up only very rarely across donors. Three of the identified cytomegalovirus-associated TCR beta chains were confirmed in vitro to be specific for cytomegalovirus antigens. Seventeen rarely observed V segments, including chromosome 9 orphons, were excluded from the earlier analysis of a few hundred of the donors because counts were too low. The study listed 164 TCR beta chains as associated with cytomegalovirus. Because some donors lacked HLA typing at each locus, the association tests relied only on the typed subset. CMV serostatus was the only immune exposure information available for the cohort. Roughly uniform sequencing depth across donors was assumed in presence/absence analyses, although this assumption may not hold. Most CMV-associated TCR beta chains appeared to be HLA-restricted in a later analysis, and the HLA associations seemed to be driven largely by CMV exposure. The classifier was reported to diagnose cytomegalovirus status with high specificity and sensitivity in both the original cohort and the validation cohort.

Libraries were built with the immunoSEQ multiplex PCR assay. For the multiplex PCR, a mixture combining 60 forward primers for TCR Vbeta segments and 13 reverse primers for TCR Jbeta segments was used. Amplification of the CDR3 region of rearranged TCR beta genes was performed with a multiplex PCR assay on genomic DNA. On the Illumina HiSeq System, the amplified TCR beta libraries were sequenced as 87-base-pair reads. In the source study's methods: In a later analysis, approximately 74 million unique TCR beta chains were counted across the 500 to 700 repertoires, and about 10 million of these chains were shared by at least two donors. To remove PCR and sequencing errors, raw reads were error-corrected and collapsed into unique sequences using a nearest-neighbor algorithm that merged closely related sequences. V, D and J gene segments were assigned by aligning CDR3 sequences to IMGT reference sequences. Each retained sequence needed at least a six-nucleotide match to both a V gene segment and a J gene segment. A rearrangement was called productive if the CDR3 had no stop codons and remained in frame with V and J, and every other rearrangement was called non-productive. CDR3 was defined by IMGT convention, running from the second conserved V-encoded cysteine to the conserved J-encoded phenylalanine. The earlier analysis of 587 of the donors excluded sequences that lacked an unambiguous match to a single V gene segment. An earlier analysis of roughly 590 of the donors called V segments functional above 56.7% productive rearrangements and segregating when the between-donor standard deviation exceeded 5%. A statistical classification framework was built to diagnose cytomegalovirus status from the catalog of TCR beta chain sequences. A later analysis assigned V and J genes by comparing TCR nucleotide sequences with IMGT/GENE-DB human TR gene sequences. In a later analysis, CDR3 sequences and most-parsimonious VDJ recombination scenarios were assigned using the TCRdist pipeline. In a later analysis, each TCR beta chain was defined by its CDR3 amino acid sequence together with its V-gene family, and reads without a unique V-gene family were excluded. To address suspected cross-contamination and a sequencing artifact, a later analysis removed over 500 highly shared, low-generation-probability nucleotide sequences. A later analysis calculated a clonal expansion index for each public chain from normalized within-repertoire ranks of inferred template counts. In a later analysis, generation probabilities were computed using a VDJ recombination model fitted to out-of-frame rearrangements, and the results were checked against IGoR. A later analysis scored TCR-TCR, TCR-HLA and TCR-CMV co-occurrence with hypergeometric tests, applying a repertoire-size bias correction to TCR pairs. To estimate false discovery rates, a later analysis permuted the HLA or CMV assignments 20 times. In a later analysis, co-occurring TCRs were grouped with DBSCAN, and TCRdist sequence similarity was added when clustering was performed within HLA-allele-positive subsets. Repertoires with fewer than 30,000 or more than 120,000 public chains were left out of co-occurrence clustering, as were about 5 repertoires with anomalous nucleotide sharing. Sourced from immuneACCESS, this table was stored by TCRdb with only in-frame sequences that have V and J called. A share of the clones is absent; for the studies checked, an unresolved V gene accounts for under half, and the remainder has no known explanation. V, J and clone size are those of that table, while D and trimming were read from the DNA. This sample's records show under 70,000 clones. The leading ten clones occupy 2.4% of the sample.

The CDR3 measures 15 amino acids from cysteine to phenylalanine. Just CDR3 DNA is preserved here, 45 bases in frame from base 1. From V the trimming removes 4 bases and from J it removes 1 base, while the gene matches leave 6 bases of the junction unaccounted for. CDR1 and CDR2 (MGHRA, YSYEKL) derive from the germline V gene. Notes on this clone: This receptor's antigen is unknown.

The cohort consisted of hundreds of healthy bone marrow donors. At the time of sampling, all cohort members were nominally healthy, though unrecorded immune exposures were likely present. The donor tested CMV seropositive, placing the donor among the approximately 290 seropositive members of the cohort. A peripheral blood sample was provided by each donor, and peripheral blood mononuclear cells were used for TCR beta sequencing. The Qiagen DNeasy Blood Extraction Kit was used to extract genomic DNA from the blood cell samples. The receptor was derived from a female donor in good health and CMV-seropositive. The chain uses TRBV4-1 and TRBJ2-7; TRBD2 fits 8 bases in the junction. The sample comprised PBMCs. In nucleotides, the sequence is TGCGCCAGCAGCCCCGGTGGCGGGAGGTCCTACGAGCAGTACTTC. The resulting protein is CASSPGGGRSYEQYF.